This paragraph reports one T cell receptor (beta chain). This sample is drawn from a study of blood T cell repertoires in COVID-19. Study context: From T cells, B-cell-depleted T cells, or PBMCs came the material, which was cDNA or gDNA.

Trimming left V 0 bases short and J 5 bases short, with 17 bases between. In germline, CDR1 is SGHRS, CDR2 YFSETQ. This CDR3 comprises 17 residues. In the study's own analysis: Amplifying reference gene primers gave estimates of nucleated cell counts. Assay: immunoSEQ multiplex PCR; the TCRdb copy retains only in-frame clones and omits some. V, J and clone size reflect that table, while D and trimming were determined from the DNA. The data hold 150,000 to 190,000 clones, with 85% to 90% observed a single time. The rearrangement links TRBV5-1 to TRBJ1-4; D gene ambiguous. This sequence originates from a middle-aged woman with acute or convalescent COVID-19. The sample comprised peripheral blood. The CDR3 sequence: CASSLARKAGGNEKLFF. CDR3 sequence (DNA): TGCGCCAGCAGCTTGGCCAGAAAAGCAGGCGGGAATGAAAAACTGTTTTTT.